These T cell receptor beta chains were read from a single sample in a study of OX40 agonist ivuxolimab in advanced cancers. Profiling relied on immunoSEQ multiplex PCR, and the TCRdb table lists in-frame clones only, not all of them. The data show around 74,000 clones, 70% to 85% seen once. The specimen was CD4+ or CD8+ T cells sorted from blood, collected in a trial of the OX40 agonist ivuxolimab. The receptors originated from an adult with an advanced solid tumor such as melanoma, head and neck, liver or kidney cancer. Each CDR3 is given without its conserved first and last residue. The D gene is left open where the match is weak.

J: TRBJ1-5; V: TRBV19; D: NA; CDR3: ASRPMGGFNQPQH
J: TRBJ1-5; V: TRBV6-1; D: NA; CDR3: ASSARGRGLSNQPQH
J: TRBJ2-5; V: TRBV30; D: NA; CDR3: AWKGNQETQY
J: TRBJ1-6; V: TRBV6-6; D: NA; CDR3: ASSRDVGGGSPLH
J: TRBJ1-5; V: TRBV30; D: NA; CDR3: AWSERITNQPQH
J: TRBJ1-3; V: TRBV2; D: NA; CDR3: ASSAADTIY
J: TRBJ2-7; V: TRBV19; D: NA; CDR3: ATKSFRGVRDEQY
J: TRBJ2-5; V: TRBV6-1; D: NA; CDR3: ASIPPRQRETQY
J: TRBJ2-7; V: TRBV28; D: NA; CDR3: ASSLPDISSYEQY
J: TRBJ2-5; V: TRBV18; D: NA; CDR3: ASSSLQGGQETQY
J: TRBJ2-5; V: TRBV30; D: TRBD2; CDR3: AWARLAIQETQY
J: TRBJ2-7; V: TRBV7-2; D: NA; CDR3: ASSLTDTLYEQY
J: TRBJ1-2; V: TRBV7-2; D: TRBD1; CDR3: ASSYGTGVRAYGYT
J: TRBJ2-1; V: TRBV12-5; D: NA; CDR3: ASAIGGSYNEQF
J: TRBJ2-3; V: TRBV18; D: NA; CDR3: ASSPPGGWGTDTQY
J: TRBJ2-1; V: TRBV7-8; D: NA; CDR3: ASSLTGRGYNEQF
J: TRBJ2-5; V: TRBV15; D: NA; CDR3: ATSRRTRETQY
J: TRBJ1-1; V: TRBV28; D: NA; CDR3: ASSLVGKGTEAF
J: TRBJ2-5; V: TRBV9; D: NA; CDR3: ASSVGWEWGQTQY
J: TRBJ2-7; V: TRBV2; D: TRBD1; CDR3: ASSEEWRSATGSYEQY
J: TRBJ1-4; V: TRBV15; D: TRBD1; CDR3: ATSRRGTVAEKLF
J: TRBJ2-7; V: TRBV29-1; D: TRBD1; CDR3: SVLQGAGHLYEQY